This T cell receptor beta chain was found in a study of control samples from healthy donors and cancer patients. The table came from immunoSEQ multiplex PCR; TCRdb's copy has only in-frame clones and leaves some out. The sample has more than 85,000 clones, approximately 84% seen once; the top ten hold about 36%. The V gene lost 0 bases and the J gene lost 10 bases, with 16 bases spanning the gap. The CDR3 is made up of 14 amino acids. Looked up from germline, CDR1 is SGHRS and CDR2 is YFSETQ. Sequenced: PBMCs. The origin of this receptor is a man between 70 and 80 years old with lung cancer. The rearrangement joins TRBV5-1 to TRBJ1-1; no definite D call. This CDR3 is CASSLAGGGLGAFF. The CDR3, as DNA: TGCGCCAGCAGCTTGGCGGGTGGAGGGTTAGGAGCTTTCTTT. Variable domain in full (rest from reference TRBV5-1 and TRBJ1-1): KAGVTQTPRYLIKTRGQQVTLSCSPISGHRSVSWYQQTPGQGLQFLFEYFSETQRNKGNFPGRFSGRQFSNSRSEMNVSTLELGDSALYLCASSLAGGGLGAFFGQGTRLTVV.